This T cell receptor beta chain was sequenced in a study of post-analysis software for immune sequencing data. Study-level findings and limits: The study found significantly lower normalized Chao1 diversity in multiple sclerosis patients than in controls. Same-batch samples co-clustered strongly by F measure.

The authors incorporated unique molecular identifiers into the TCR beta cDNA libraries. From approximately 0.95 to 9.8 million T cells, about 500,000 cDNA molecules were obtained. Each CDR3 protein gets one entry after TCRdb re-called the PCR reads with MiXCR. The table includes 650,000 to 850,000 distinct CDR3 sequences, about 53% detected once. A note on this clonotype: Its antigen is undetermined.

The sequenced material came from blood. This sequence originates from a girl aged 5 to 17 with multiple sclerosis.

The CDR3 sequence: CSAPLSGRREYGYTF. CDR3 bases: TGCAGTGCTCCTCTCTCCGGACGAAGGGAGTATGGCTACACCTTC. The chain couples TRBV20-1 to TRBJ1-2; D ambiguous. V was pared by 5 bases and J by 5 bases, with 21 bases between. Looked up from germline, CDR1 is DFQATT and CDR2 is SNEGSKA (reference sequence). CDR3 length: 15 residues.